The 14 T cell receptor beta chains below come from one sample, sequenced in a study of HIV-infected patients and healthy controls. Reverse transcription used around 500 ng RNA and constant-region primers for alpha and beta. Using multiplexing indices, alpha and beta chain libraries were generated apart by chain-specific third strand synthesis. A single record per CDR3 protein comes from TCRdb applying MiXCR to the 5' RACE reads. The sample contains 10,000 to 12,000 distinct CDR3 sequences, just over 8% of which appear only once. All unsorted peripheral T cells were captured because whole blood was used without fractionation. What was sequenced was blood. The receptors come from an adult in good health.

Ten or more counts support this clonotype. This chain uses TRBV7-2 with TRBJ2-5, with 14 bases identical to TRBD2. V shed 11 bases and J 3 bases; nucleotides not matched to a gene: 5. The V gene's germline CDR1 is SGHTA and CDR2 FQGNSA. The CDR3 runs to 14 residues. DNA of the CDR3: TGTGCCTCCCGACTAGCGGGAGGGAAAGAGACCCAGTACTTC. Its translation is CASRLAGGKETQYF.

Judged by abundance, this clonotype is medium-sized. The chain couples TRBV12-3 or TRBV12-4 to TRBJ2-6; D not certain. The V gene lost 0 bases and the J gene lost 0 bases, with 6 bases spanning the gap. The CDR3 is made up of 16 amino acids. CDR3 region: CASSLAEYSGANVLTF. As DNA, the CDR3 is TGTGCCAGCAGTTTAGCGGAGTACTCTGGGGCCAACGTCCTGACTTTC.

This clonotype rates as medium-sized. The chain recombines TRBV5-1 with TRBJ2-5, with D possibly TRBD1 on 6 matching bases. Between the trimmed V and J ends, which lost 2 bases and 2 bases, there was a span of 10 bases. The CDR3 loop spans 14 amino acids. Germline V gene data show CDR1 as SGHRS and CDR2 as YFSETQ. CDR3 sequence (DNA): TGCGCCAGCAGCTTCGGACAGAGTCAAGAGACCCAGTACTTC. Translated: CASSFGQSQETQYF.

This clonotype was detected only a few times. The CDR3 sequence is CASSVDRGPYNEQFF. The CDR3 region has the DNA TGTGCCAGCAGCGTTGACAGGGGACCCTACAATGAGCAGTTCTTC. V gene TRBV7-8 combines with J gene TRBJ2-1; 8 nucleotides line up with TRBD1. Trimming at V came to 5 bases and at J to 2 bases, leaving 5 bases not matched to a gene. In germline, CDR1 is SGHVS, CDR2 FQNEAQ. The CDR3 covers 15 residues.

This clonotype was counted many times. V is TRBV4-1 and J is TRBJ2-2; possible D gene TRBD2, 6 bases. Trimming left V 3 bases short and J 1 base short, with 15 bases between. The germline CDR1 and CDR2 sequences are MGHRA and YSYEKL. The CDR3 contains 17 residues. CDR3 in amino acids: CASSHPRDSKNTGELFF. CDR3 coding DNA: TGCGCCAGCAGCCACCCCCGGGACTCCAAGAACACCGGGGAGCTGTTTTTT.

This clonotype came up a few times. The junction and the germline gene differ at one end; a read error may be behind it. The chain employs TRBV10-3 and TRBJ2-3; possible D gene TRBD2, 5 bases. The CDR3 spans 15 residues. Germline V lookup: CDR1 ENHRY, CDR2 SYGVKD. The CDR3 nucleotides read TGTGCCATCACTGAGGGAGCAGGAGTAACAGATACGCAGTATTTT. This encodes CAITEGAGVTDTQYF.

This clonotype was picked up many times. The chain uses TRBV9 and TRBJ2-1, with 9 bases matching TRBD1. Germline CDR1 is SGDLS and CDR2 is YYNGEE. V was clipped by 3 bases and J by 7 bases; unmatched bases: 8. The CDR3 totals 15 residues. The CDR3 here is CASSARQGGGNEQFF. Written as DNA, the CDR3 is TGTGCCAGCAGCGCAAGACAGGGGGGTGGGAATGAGCAGTTCTTC.

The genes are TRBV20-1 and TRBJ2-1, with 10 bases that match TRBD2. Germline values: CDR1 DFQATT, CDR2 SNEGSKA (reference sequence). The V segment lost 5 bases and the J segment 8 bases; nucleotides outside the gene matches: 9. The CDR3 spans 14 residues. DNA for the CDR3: TGCAGTGCTTACGATAGCGGGAGGCTTCATGAGCAGTTCTTC. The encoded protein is CSAYDSGRLHEQFF.

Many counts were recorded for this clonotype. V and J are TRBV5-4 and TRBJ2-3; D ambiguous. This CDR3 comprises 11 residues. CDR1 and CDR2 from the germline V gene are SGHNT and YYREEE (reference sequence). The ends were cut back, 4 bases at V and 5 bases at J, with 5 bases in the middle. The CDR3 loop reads CASSPGDTQYF. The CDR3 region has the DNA TGTGCCAGCAGCCCGGGAGATACGCAGTATTTT.

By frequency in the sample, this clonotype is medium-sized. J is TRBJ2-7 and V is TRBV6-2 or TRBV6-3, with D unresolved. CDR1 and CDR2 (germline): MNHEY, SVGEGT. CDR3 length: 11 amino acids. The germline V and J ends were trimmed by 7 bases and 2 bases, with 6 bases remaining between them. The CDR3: CASTRAYEQYF. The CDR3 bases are TGTGCCAGCACACGAGCCTACGAGCAGTACTTC.

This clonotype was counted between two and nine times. The CDR3 DNA follows: TGTGCCAGCAGCCTACCGGGCACAGATACGCAGTATTTT. It is translated as CASSLPGTDTQYF. This chain joins TRBV11-2 and TRBJ2-3; D gene uncertain. Trimming took 5 bases from V and 1 from J, leaving 7 bases between them. Germline lookup yields CDR1 SGHAT and CDR2 FQNNGV. This CDR3 region has 13 residues.

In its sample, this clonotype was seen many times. The CDR3 coding sequence is TGCGCCAGCAGATTCGACATAGGGGGATACAATGAGCAGTTCTTC. Protein sequence: CASRFDIGGYNEQFF. The chain carries TRBV5-1 and TRBJ2-1, with D perhaps TRBD1 (6 bases). The germline CDR1 and CDR2 sequences are SGHRS and YFSETQ. The CDR3 spans 15 residues. V lost 5 bases, J lost 4 bases, and 16 bases lay in between.

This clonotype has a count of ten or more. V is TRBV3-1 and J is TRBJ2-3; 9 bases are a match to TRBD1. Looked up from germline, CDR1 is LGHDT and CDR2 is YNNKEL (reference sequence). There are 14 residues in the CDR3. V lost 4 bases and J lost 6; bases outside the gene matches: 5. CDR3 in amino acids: CASSPGTGRDTQYF. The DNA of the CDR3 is TGTGCCAGCAGCCCTGGGACAGGGCGGGATACGCAGTATTTT.

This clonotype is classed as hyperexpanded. CDR3 sequence (DNA): TGTGCCAGCAGTTTAGGTGGGGGGGCCGACGAGCAGTACTTC. Its translation is CASSLGGGADEQYF. The V and J genes are TRBV12-3 or TRBV12-4 and TRBJ2-7; the D gene is possibly TRBD2 (7 bases). V lost 1 base and J 5 bases, leaving 12 bases between the germline ends. The CDR3 runs to 14 residues.